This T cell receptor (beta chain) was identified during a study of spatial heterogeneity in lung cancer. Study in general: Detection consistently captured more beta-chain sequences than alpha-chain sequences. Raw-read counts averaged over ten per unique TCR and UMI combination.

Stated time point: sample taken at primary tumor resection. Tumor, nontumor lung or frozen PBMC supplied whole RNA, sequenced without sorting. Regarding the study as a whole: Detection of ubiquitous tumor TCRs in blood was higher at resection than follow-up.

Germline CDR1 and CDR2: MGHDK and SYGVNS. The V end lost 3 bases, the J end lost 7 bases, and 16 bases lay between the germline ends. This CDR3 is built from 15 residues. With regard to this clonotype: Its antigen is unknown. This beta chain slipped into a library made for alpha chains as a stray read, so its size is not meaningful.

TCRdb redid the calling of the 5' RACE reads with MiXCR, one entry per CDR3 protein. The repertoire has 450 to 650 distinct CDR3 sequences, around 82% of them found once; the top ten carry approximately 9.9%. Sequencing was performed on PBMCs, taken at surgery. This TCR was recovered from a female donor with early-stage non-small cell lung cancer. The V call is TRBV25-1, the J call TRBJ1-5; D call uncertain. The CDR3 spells CASSEGGFVWQPQHF. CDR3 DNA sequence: TGTGCCAGCAGTGAGGGAGGGTTTGTATGGCAGCCCCAGCATTTT.